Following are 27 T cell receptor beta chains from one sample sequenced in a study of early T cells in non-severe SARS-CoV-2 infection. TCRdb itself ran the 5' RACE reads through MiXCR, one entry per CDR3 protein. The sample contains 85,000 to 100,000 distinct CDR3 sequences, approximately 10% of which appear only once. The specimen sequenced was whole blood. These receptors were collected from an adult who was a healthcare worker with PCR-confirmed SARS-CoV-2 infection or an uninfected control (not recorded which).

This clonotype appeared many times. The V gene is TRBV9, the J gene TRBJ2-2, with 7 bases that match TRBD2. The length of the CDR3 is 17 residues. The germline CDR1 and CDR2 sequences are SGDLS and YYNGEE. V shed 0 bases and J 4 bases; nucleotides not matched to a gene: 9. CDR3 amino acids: CASSVAKAGQITGELFF. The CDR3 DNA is TGTGCCAGCAGCGTAGCCAAAGCGGGGCAAATCACCGGGGAGCTGTTTTTT.

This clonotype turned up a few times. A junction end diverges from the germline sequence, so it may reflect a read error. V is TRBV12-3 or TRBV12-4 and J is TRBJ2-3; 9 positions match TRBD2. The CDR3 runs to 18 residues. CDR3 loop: CVSSLVGTSQTSTDTQYF. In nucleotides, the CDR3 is TGTGTCAGCAGTTTAGTGGGGACTAGCCAAACTAGCACAGATACGCAGTATTTT.

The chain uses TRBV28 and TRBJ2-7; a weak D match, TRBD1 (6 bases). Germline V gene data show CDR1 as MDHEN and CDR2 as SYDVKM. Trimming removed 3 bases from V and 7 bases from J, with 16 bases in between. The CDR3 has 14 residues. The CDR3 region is CASSLGQGLGEQYF. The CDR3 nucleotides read TGTGCCAGCAGTTTGGGGCAGGGGCTCGGGGAGCAGTACTTC.

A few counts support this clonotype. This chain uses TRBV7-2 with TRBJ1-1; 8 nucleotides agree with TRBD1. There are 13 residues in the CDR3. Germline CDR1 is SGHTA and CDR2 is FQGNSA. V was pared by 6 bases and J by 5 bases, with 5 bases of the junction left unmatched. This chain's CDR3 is CASSDRGWTEAFF. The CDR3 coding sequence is TGTGCCAGCAGTGACAGGGGTTGGACTGAAGCTTTCTTT.

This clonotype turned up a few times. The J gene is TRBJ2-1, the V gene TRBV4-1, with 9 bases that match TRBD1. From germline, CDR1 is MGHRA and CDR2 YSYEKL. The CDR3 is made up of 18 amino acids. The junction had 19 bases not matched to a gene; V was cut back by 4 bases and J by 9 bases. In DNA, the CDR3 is TGCGCCAGCAGCCCCCCAGAGAGATGGACAGGGGACAAAACTGAGCAGTTCTTC. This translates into CASSPPERWTGDKTEQFF.

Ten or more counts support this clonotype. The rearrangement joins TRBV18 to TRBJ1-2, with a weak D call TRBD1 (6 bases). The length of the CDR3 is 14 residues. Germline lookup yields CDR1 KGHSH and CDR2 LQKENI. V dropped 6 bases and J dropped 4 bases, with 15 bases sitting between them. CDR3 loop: CASSPGQPSYGYTF. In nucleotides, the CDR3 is TGTGCCAGCTCCCCCGGACAGCCAAGCTATGGCTACACCTTC. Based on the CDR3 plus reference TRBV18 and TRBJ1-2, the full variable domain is NAGVMQNPRHLVRRRGQEARLRCSPMKGHSHVYWYRQLPEEGLKFMVYLQKENIIDESGMPKERFSAEFPKEGPSILRIQQVVRGDSAAYFCASSPGQPSYGYTFGSGTRLTVV.

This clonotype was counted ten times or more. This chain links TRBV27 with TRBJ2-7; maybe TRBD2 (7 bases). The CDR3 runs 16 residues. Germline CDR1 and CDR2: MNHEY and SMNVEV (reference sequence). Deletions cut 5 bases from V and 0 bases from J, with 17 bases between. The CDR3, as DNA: TGTGCCAGCAGTCCCTCCCGGGGGGCCATCTCCTACGAGCAGTACTTC. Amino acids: CASSPSRGAISYEQYF.

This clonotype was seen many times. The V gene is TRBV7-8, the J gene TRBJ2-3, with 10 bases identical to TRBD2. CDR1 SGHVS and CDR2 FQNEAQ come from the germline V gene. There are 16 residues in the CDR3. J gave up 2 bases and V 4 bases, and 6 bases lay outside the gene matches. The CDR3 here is CASSSSSGSYTDTQYF. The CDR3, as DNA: TGTGCCAGCAGCTCCTCTAGCGGGAGTTACACAGATACGCAGTATTTT. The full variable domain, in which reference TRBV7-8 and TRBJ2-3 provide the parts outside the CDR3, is GAGVSQSPRYKVAKRGQDVALRCDPISGHVSLFWYQQALGQGPEFLTYFQNEAQLDKSGLPSDRFFAERPEGSVSTLKIQRTQQEDSAVYLCASSSSSGSYTDTQYFGPGTRLTVL.

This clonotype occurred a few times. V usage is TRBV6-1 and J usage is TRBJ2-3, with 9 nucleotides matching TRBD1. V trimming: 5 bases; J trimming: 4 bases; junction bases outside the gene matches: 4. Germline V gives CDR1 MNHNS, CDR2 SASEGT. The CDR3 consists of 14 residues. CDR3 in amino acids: CASSPRQGADTQYF. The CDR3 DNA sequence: TGTGCCAGCAGTCCCCGACAGGGGGCAGATACGCAGTATTTT.

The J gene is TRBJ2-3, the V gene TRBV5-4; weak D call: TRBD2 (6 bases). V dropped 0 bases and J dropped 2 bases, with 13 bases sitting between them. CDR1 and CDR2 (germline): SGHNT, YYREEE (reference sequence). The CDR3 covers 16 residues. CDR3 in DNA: TGTGCCAGCAGCTTGGTGGGGGGAGGAACCACAGATACGCAGTATTTT. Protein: CASSLVGGGTTDTQYF.

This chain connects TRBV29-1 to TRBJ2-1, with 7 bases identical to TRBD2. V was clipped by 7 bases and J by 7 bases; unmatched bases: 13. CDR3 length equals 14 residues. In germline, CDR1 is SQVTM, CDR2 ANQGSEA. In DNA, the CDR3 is TGCAGCGCAAGGCTACAACCGCGGGGGAATGAGCAGTTCTTC. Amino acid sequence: CSARLQPRGNEQFF.

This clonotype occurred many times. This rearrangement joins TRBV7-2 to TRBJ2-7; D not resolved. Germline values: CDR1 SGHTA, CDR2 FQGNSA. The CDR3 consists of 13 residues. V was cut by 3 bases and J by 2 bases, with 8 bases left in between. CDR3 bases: TGTGCCAGCAGCTTTGTCTCGGCCTACGAGCAGTACTTC. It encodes CASSFVSAYEQYF.

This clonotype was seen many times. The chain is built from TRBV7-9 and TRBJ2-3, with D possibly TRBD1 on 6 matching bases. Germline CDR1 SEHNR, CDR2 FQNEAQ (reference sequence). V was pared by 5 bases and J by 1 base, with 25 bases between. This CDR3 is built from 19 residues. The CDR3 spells CASSPPFPTGPPGTDTQYF. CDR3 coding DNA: TGTGCCAGCAGCCCTCCTTTCCCGACAGGCCCGCCTGGCACAGATACGCAGTATTTT.

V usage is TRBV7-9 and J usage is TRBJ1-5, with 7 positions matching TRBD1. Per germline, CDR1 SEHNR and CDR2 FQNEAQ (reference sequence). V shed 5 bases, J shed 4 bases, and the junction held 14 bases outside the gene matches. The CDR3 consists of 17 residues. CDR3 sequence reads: CASSPSGTEALNQPQHF. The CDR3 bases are TGTGCCAGCAGCCCATCCGGGACAGAAGCCCTAAATCAGCCCCAGCATTTT. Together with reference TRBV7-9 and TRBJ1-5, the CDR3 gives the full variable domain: DTGVSQNPRHKITKRGQNVTFRCDPISEHNRLYWYRQTLGQGPEFLTYFQNEAQLEKSRLLSDRFSAERPKGSFSTLEIQRTEQGDSAMYLCASSPSGTEALNQPQHFGDGTRLSIL.

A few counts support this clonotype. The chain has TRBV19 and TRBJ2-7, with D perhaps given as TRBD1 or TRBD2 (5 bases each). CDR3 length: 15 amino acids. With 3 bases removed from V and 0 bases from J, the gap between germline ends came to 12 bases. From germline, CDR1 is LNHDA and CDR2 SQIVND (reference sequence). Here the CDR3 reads CASSIRDGTSYEQYF. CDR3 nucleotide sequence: TGTGCCAGTAGTATCCGGGACGGGACCTCCTACGAGCAGTACTTC.

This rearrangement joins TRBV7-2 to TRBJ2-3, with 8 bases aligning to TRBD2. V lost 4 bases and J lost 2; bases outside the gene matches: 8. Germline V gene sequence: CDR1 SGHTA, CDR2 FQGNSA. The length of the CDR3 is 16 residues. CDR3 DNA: TGTGCCAGCAGCTCGGCGGGGGGCCGGTACACAGATACGCAGTATTTT. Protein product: CASSSAGGRYTDTQYF.

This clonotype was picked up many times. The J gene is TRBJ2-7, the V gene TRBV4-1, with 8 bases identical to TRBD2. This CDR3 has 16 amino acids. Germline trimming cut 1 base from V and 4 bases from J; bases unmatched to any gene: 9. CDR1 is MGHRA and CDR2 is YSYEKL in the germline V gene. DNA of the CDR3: TGCGCCAGCAGCCAAGTGGTTAGCGGGGAACGATACGAGCAGTACTTC. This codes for CASSQVVSGERYEQYF.

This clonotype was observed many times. CDR3 sequence: CASSPQNTGELFF. The CDR3 DNA follows: TGTGCCAGCTCACCTCAGAACACCGGGGAGCTGTTTTTT. V usage is TRBV18 and J usage is TRBJ2-2; D gene ambiguous. CDR3 length: 13 amino acids. From germline, CDR1 is KGHSH and CDR2 LQKENI. V dropped 3 bases and J dropped 1 base, with 3 bases sitting between them. The full variable domain, its missing parts supplied by reference TRBV18 and TRBJ2-2, is NAGVMQNPRHLVRRRGQEARLRCSPMKGHSHVYWYRQLPEEGLKFMVYLQKENIIDESGMPKERFSAEFPKEGPSILRIQQVVRGDSAAYFCASSPQNTGELFFGEGSRLTVL.

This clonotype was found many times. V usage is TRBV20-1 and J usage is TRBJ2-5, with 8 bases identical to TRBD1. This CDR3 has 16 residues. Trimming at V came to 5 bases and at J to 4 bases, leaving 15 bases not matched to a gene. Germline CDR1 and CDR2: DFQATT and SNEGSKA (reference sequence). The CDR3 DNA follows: TGCAGTGCTCCTCCTCCTGGACAGGGACGAGCAGAGACCCAGTACTTC. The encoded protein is CSAPPPGQGRAETQYF.

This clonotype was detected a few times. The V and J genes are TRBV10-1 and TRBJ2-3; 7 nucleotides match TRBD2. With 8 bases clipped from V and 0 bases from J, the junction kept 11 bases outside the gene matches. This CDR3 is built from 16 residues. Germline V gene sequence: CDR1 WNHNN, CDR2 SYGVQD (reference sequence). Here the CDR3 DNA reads TGCGCCAGCGGGGCGGGAGCAGGTTTGAGCACAGATACGCAGTATTTT. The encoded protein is CASGAGAGLSTDTQYF.

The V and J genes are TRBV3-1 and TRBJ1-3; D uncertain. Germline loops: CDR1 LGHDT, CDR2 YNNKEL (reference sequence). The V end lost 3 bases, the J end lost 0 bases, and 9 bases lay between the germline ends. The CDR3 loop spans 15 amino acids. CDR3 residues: CASSHAGSSGNTIYF. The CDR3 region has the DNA TGTGCCAGCAGCCACGCGGGGAGCTCTGGAAACACCATATATTTT.

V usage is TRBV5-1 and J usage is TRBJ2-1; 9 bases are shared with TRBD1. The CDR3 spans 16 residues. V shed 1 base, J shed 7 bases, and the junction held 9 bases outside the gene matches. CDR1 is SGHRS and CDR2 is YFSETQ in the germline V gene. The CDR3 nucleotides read TGCGCCAGCAGCTTGCCCCAGACAGGGGGAAGGAATGAGCAGTTCTTC. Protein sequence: CASSLPQTGGRNEQFF.

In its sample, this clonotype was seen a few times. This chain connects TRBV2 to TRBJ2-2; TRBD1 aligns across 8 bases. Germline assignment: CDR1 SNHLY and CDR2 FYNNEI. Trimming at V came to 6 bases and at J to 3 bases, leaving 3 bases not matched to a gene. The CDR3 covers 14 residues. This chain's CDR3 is CASSGQGDTGELFF. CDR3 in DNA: TGTGCCAGCAGCGGACAGGGTGACACCGGGGAGCTGTTTTTT. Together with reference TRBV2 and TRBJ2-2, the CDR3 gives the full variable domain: EPEVTQTPSHQVTQMGQEVILRCVPISNHLYFYWYRQILGQKVEFLVSFYNNEISEKSEIFDDQFSVERPDGSNFTLKIRSTKLEDSAMYFCASSGQGDTGELFFGEGSRLTVL.

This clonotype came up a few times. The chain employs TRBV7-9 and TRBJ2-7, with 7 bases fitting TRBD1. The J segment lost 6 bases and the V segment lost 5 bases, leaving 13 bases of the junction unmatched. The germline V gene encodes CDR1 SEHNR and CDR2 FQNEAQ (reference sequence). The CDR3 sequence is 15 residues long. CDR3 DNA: TGTGCCAGCAGCCGAGTACCCCACAGGGGTTTCGAGCAGTACTTC. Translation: CASSRVPHRGFEQYF.

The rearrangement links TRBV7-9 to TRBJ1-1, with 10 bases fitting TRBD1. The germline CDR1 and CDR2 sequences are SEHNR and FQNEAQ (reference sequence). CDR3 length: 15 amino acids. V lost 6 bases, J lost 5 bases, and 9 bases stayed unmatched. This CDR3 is CASRGQGTRNTEAFF. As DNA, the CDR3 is TGTGCCAGCAGGGGACAGGGGACGCGGAATACTGAAGCTTTCTTT.

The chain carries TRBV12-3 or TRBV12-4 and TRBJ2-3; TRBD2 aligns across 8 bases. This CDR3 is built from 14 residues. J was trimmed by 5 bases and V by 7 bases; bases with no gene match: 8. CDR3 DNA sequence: TGTGCCAGCATACTGACTAGCGCGATAGATACGCAGTATTTT. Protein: CASILTSAIDTQYF.

The CDR3 nucleotides read TGTGCCAGCTCCCACGACGGCGGCCCTAACTATGGCTACACCTTC. This sequence encodes CASSHDGGPNYGYTF. The rearrangement uses TRBV18 and TRBJ1-2, with D uncertain. This CDR3 has 15 amino acids. Trimming shortened V by 6 bases and J by 0 bases, and 14 bases separated the two germline ends. CDR1 KGHSH and CDR2 LQKENI come from the germline V gene.